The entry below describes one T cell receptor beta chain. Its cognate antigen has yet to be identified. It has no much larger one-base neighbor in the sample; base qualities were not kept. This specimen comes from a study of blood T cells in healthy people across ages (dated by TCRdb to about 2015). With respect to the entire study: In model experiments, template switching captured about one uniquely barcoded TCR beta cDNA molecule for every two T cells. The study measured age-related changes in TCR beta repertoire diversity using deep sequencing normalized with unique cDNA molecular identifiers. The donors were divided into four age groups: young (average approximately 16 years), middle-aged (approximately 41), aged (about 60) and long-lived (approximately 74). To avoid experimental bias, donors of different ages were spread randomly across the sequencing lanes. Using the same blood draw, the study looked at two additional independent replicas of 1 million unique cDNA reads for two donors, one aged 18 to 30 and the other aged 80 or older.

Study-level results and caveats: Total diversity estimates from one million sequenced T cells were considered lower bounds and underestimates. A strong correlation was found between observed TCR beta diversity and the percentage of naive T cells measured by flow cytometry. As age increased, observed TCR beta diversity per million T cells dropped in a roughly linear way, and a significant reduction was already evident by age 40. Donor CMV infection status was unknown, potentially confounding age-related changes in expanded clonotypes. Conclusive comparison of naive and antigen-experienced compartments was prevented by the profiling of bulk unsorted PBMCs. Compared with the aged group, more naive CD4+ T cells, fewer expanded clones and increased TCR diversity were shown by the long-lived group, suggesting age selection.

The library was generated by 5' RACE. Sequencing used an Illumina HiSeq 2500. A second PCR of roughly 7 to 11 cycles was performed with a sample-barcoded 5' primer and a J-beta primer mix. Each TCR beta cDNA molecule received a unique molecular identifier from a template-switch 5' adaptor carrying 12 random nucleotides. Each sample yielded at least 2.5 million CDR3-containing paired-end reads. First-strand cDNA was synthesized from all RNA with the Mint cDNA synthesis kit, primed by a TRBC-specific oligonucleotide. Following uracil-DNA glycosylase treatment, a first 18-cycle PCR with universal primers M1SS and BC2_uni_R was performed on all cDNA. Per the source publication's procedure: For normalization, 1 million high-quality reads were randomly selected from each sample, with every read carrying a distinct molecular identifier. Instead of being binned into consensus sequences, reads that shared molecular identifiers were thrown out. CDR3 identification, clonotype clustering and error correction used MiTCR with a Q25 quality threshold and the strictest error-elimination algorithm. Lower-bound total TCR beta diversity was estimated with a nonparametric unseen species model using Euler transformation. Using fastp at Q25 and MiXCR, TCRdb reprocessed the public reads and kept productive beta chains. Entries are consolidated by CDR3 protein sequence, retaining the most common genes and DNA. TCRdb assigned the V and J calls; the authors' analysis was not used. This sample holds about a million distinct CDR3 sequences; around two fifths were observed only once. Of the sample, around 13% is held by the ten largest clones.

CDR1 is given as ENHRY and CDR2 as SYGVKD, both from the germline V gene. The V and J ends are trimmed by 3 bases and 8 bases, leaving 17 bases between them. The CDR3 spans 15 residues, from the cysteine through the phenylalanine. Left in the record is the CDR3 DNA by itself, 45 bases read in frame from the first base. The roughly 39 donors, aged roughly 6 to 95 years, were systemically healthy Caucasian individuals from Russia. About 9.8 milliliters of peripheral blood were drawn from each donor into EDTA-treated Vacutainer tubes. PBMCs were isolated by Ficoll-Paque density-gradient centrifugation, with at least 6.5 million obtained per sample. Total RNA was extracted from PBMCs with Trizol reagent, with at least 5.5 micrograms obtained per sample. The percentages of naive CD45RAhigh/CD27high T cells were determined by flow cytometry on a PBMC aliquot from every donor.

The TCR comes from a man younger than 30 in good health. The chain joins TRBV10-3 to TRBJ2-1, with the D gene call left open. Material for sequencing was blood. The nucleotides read TGTGCCATCAGTGATGCCGATAAACCAGGCGATGAGCAGTTCTTC. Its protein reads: CAISDADKPGDEQFF.